The TCR beta chain under discussion was sequenced for a study of T-cell reconstitution after alpha-beta-depleted transplantation in children. In its sample, this clonotype was seen a few times. Preparation of the TCRbeta library involved a method that used unique molecular identifiers. From the PCR reads, TCRdb called clonotypes with MiXCR, one entry per CDR3 protein. The top ten clones hold roughly 5% of a sample with approximately 420,000 distinct CDR3 sequences, 11% of them seen once. Trimming removed 7 bases from V and 5 bases from J, with 15 bases in between. CDR1 SGHRS and CDR2 YFSETQ come from the germline V gene. The CDR3 extends over 14 amino acids.

Sequenced material: PBMCs from the stem cell graft donor, taken from the stem cell graft. This sequence was found in a human donor who donated a stem cell graft to a child with acute myeloid leukemia. V gene TRBV5-1 combines with J gene TRBJ2-2; D call uncertain. The CDR3 reads CASSLAARTGELFF. For the CDR3, the DNA is TGCGCCAGCTCTCTCGCGGCCCGGACCGGGGAGCTGTTTTTT.